This TCR beta chain was recovered during a study of CD8 T cells in Susac syndrome. An input of roughly 0.45 to 1 ug of RNA was subjected to reverse transcription using random hexamers. A single record per CDR3 protein comes from TCRdb applying MiXCR to the immunoSEQ multiplex PCR reads. The profile covers more than 150,000 distinct CDR3 sequences, with just under 97% appearing a single time and 0.14% to 0.15% taken by the ten largest. Germline V gives CDR1 SEHNR, CDR2 FQNEAQ (reference sequence). The CDR3 spans 15 residues. Between the trimmed V and J ends, which lost 2 bases and 4 bases, there was a span of 12 bases.

The clonotype was recovered from a human donor with multiple sclerosis. Sequencing was carried out using CD8+ T cells from PBMCs. The chain is built from TRBV7-9 and TRBJ2-1; the D is unclear. The CDR3 DNA sequence: TGTGCCAGCAGCTTACGCGCAGATTTATACAATGAGCAGTTCTTC. It specifies CASSLRADLYNEQFF.